This TCR beta chain appears in the sequencing data of a study of blood T cell repertoires in COVID-19. Study overall: Donors in the United States, Italy and Spain gave samples during acute or convalescent COVID-19.

Authors' analysis steps: Estimation of nucleated cell counts was performed using reference gene primer amplification. The method was immunoSEQ multiplex PCR; TCRdb's version includes in-frame clones alone and lacks a portion of them. Clone size and V and J calls were adopted from that table, with D and trimming inferred from the DNA. Here the sample spans 130,000 to 150,000 clones, about nine tenths being singletons. This CDR3 is built from 17 residues. The V and J ends lost 0 bases and 0 bases respectively, with 12 bases between them. Germline CDR1 is ENHRY and CDR2 is SYGVKD. This receptor was identified in a human donor in a cohort sampled during active COVID-19. The rearrangement joins TRBV10-3 to TRBJ2-4; D is unresolved. The sequenced sample was peripheral blood. This CDR3 reads CAISESIGEIAKNIQYF. CDR3 in DNA: TGTGCCATCAGTGAGTCGATCGGAGAAATAGCCAAAAACATTCAGTACTTC.